This T cell receptor (beta chain) was captured by sequencing in a study of beta chain features in type 1 diabetes. Broader study findings: cDNA sequencing could over-represent cells with high TCR expression. In every one of the four CD4+ subsets, TCRB CDR3s were moderately but significantly shorter in Type 1 diabetes patients.

Per germline, CDR1 SQVTM and CDR2 ANQGSEA. V was pared by 4 bases and J by 1 base, with 16 bases between. This CDR3 is 15 amino acids long. The collection from each donor was one heparinised blood draw averaging roughly 110 mL. A sort by CD45RO/CCR7/CD25/CD127/CD95/CD27 yielded CD4+ naive, central memory, regulatory and stem cell-like memory cells. Sort purity for all populations was recorded as exceeding 98%. Isolated RNA was reverse transcribed in full, so expressed TCRB transcripts were sequenced. Profiled with immunoSEQ multiplex PCR; TCRdb holds only in-frame clones, not every one. The sample includes around 340,000 clones, around 8.5% of them seen just once. Of note for this clone: Its antigen is unidentified.

The receptor was isolated from a man aged 25 to 40 with type 1 diabetes. The J gene is TRBJ2-5, the V gene TRBV29-1; D possibly corresponds to TRBD1 (5 bases). The specimen sequenced was central memory CD4+ T cells from blood. The CDR3 reads CSVGLGAGFQETQYF. The CDR3 nucleotides are TGCAGCGTTGGCCTTGGTGCAGGGTTCCAAGAGACCCAGTACTTC.